These T cell receptor beta chains were read from a single sample in a study of blood T cell repertoires in COVID-19. TCRdb's table, derived via immunoSEQ multiplex PCR, lists solely in-frame clones and lacks some. This sample has around 180,000 clones; approximately 85% occur once, and the top ten carry around 7%. What was sequenced was peripheral blood. The receptors here all came from a man older than 75 with COVID-19, enrolled during active disease. CDR3s include the opening cysteine and the closing phenylalanine or tryptophan. Fields, in order: clone size, V gene, J gene, D gene, CDR3 protein. The D gene is left open where the match is weak. Some rows mark clone size as missing; the rest say once, few, many or name a class of expanded clone.

>.|TRBV6-6|TRBJ2-1|.
CASGTPSSYNEQFF
>.|TRBV6-6|TRBJ2-5|.
CASSPPQETQYF
>.|TRBV7-2|TRBJ2-5|TRBD1
CASSQQGRETQYF
>.|TRBV18|TRBJ2-1|.
CASSQAIRDSENEQFF
>.|TRBV19|TRBJ2-3|.
CASSIAGGQDTQYF
>.|TRBV4-1|TRBJ1-2|TRBD1
CASSHRAGTDIYGYTF
>.|TRBV11-3|TRBJ1-1|.
CASSSSNTEAFF
>.|TRBV6-9|TRBJ2-3|.
CASRYSRDRPDTQYF
>.|TRBV23-1|TRBJ1-1|TRBD1
CASSQSNRDRGTYTEAFF
>.|TRBV12-3/TRBV12-4|TRBJ2-3|.
CASSSLDTQYF
>.|TRBV10-1|TRBJ1-5|.
CASSEFGDQPQHF
>.|TRBV19|TRBJ2-2|.
CASAVANGELFF
>.|TRBV7-2|TRBJ1-5|.
CASSSGPRGSNQPQHF
>.|TRBV10-3|TRBJ1-1|.
CAISEISGNTEAFF
>.|TRBV6-5|TRBJ2-2|.
CASSPLQGNTGELFF
>.|TRBV6-6|TRBJ2-7|TRBD1
CASSYDGTGLFEQYF
>.|TRBV6-1|TRBJ1-1|.
CASSETGFDQAFF
>.|TRBV10-3|TRBJ2-5|TRBD1
CAINSGQGSPYF
>.|TRBV7-9|TRBJ2-1|TRBD1
CASSQGTGFYNEQFF
>.|TRBV7-3|TRBJ1-1|TRBD1
CASSPDRWSTEAFF
>once|TRBV13|TRBJ2-5|.
CASSLGQQETQYF
>.|TRBV6-5|TRBJ2-7|TRBD1
CASRLQGAEEQYF
>.|TRBV19|TRBJ2-7|TRBD1
CASSITGQGSYEQYF
>.|TRBV7-8|TRBJ1-1|.
CASSLVGRGTEAFF
>few|TRBV3-1/TRBV3-2|TRBJ2-2|.
CASSQGLWGTGELFF
>.|TRBV28|TRBJ1-5|.
CASSLRQWGNQPQHF
>.|TRBV4-2|TRBJ1-2|.
CASSQEAGRSYGYTF
>.|TRBV5-5|TRBJ2-3|TRBD2
CASSRTSGTTDTQYF
>.|TRBV11-2|TRBJ2-7|.
CASSLDRTAYEQYF
>few|TRBV4-1|TRBJ1-5|.
CASSPRGESNQPQHF
>.|TRBV5-8|TRBJ2-3|TRBD1
CASSLGVGTGTDTQYF